This T cell receptor beta chain derives from a study of blood T cell repertoires in COVID-19. Study background: Sources were T cells, B-cell-depleted T cells, or PBMCs; the material itself was cDNA or gDNA.

Germline values: CDR1 LGHNA, CDR2 YSLEER. This CDR3 spans 16 amino acids. The V and J ends lost 1 base and 2 bases, in that order; junction bases with no gene match: 4. Assay: immunoSEQ multiplex PCR; the TCRdb copy retains only in-frame clones and omits some. The table shows 150,000 to 200,000 clones, with 90% occurring only once. Specimen: peripheral blood. The chain uses TRBV4-3 and TRBJ1-5; TRBD1 aligns across 8 bases. The receptor was derived from a man in his forties or fifties with acute or convalescent COVID-19. CDR3 sequence: CASSQGAGGGNQPQHF. The CDR3 region has the DNA TGCGCCAGCAGCCAAGGAGCAGGGGGCGGCAATCAGCCCCAGCATTTT.